The source of this TCR beta chain is a study of shared clonotypes between healthy human individuals. Background on the study: Each donor's CD8 memory used one plate, CD8 naive two, each CD4 subset three.

CD45RO-negative CD8 cells positively selected for CCR7 made up the naive population, which excluded terminally differentiated effector memory CD45RA+ cells. The CDR3 has 18 residues. In germline, CDR1 is MGHRA, CDR2 YSYEKL. Trimming cost V 4 bases and J 4 bases; bases outside gene matches: 15. Produced via immunoSEQ multiplex PCR; TCRdb's table is partial and in-frame only. The data show nearly 2 million clones, about 95% seen once. Concerning this clone itself: The antigen remains unidentified.

Study-level results: Blood was the sole source, and tissue repertoires probably differ. Among the subsets, naive ones generally showed larger estimated richness than memory ones. Limited genetic and exposure-history diversity came from having few donors.

Specimen: naive CD8+ T cells sorted from blood. The clonotype comes from a man aged 18 to 29 in good health. V is TRBV4-1 and J is TRBJ2-7; 11 bases map to TRBD1. DNA of the CDR3: TGCGCCAGCAGCCCCGGGACAGGGGGGCCAATCCTCTTGTACGAGCAGTACTTC. Translating gives CASSPGTGGPILLYEQYF.